The 30 T cell receptor beta chains in this list originate from one sample, sequenced in a study of CD8 T cells in Susac syndrome. RNA, at about 0.45 to 1 ug, was reverse transcribed with random hexamers. TCRdb called the immunoSEQ multiplex PCR reads again in MiXCR, with one record for every CDR3 protein. The data contain approximately 280,000 distinct CDR3 sequences, more than 75% of them singletons. Sample: CD8+ T cells from PBMCs. These receptors were obtained from a human donor with multiple sclerosis.

This chain joins TRBV9 and TRBJ1-5; 10 bases fit TRBD1. The CDR3 consists of 17 residues. J was trimmed by 5 bases and V by 2 bases; bases with no gene match: 10. Germline CDR1 reads SGDLS; CDR2 reads YYNGEE. CDR3 protein: CASSVEDPGQGYQPQHF. Here the CDR3 DNA reads TGTGCCAGCAGCGTGGAAGATCCGGGACAGGGGTATCAGCCCCAGCATTTT.

The chain joins TRBV25-1 to TRBJ2-2; no reliable D call. The CDR3 covers 12 residues. Trimming removed 2 bases at V and 2 bases at J, with 0 bases between. Germline lookup yields CDR1 MGHDK and CDR2 SYGVNS. This CDR3 is CASSENTGELFF. The CDR3 DNA sequence: TGTGCCAGCAGTGAAAACACCGGGGAGCTGTTTTTT.

In this sample, this clonotype turned up a few times. J is TRBJ2-1 and V is TRBV20-1; 8 bases agree with TRBD2. Germline-derived CDR1 and CDR2 are DFQATT and SNEGSKA (reference sequence). Trimming took 2 bases from V and 9 from J; bases not matched to a gene: 12. The CDR3 sequence is 15 residues long. CDR3 protein: CSARWTGGPNFEQFF. CDR3 nucleotide sequence: TGCAGTGCTAGATGGACGGGAGGGCCTAATTTTGAGCAGTTCTTC.

The chain carries TRBV7-2 and TRBJ2-1, with D possibly matching TRBD2 (6 bases). V lost 4 bases to trimming and J lost 4 bases, with 14 bases between them. CDR3 size: 15 residues. Germline V lookup: CDR1 SGHTA, CDR2 FQGNSA. The CDR3 loop reads CASSSHPGEYNEQFF. The DNA of the CDR3 is TGTGCCAGCAGCTCGCACCCGGGAGAGTACAATGAGCAGTTCTTC.

V usage is TRBV20-1 and J usage is TRBJ2-7; D perhaps matches TRBD1 (6 bases). Germline lookup yields CDR1 DFQATT and CDR2 SNEGSKA (reference sequence). The CDR3 is 14 amino acids. Trimming removed 1 base at V and 3 bases at J, with 13 bases between. CDR3 sequence reads: CSARVYRALYEQYF. CDR3 bases: TGCAGTGCTAGAGTGTACAGGGCCCTCTACGAGCAGTACTTC.

CDR3 sequence: CATSKGGADNEQFF. In nucleotides, the CDR3 is TGTGCCACCAGCAAGGGCGGGGCCGACAATGAGCAGTTCTTC. The chain uses TRBV15 and TRBJ2-1; possible D gene TRBD2, 6 bases. The germline V and J ends were trimmed by 4 bases and 5 bases, with 12 bases remaining between them. CDR1 and CDR2 (germline): LNHNV, YYDKDF (reference sequence). This CDR3 is built from 14 residues.

The J gene is TRBJ2-3, the V gene TRBV9; D is uncertain. Trimming shortened V by 9 bases and J by 2 bases, and 1 base separated the two germline ends. The CDR3 length is 9 residues. Germline CDR1 is SGDLS and CDR2 is YYNGEE. The CDR3 nucleotides are TGTGCCAACACAGATACGCAGTATTTT. It translates to CANTDTQYF.

This rearrangement joins TRBV25-1 to TRBJ1-3, with 8 bases matching TRBD1. Unmatched junction bases numbered 10, after V lost 1 base and J lost 8 bases. This CDR3 is 16 amino acids long. Germline-derived CDR1 and CDR2 are MGHDK and SYGVNS. CDR3 bases: TGTGCCAGCAGTGAATTGGCAGGGGGCTCCGGAGACACCATATATTTT. The encoded protein is CASSELAGGSGDTIYF. The full variable domain, completed using reference TRBV25-1 and TRBJ1-3, is EADIYQTPRYLVIGTGKKITLECSQTMGHDKMYWYQQDPGMELHLIHYSYGVNSTEKGDLSSESTVSRIRTEHFPLTLESARPSHTSQYLCASSELAGGSGDTIYFGEGSWLTVV.

Written as DNA, the CDR3 is TGTGCCAGCAGCACACCCCTGGGGGGGGGAGGCGAGCAGTACTTC. This translates into CASSTPLGGGGEQYF. The genes are TRBV11-2 and TRBJ2-7; 7 bases are a match to TRBD2. Germline values: CDR1 SGHAT, CDR2 FQNNGV. CDR3 length: 15 residues. Unmatched junction bases numbered 13, after V lost 5 bases and J lost 6 bases.

J is TRBJ1-5 and V is TRBV12-3 or TRBV12-4; D uncertain. V lost 6 bases and J lost 0, with 12 bases in between. The length of the CDR3 is 15 residues. The CDR3 nucleotides are TGTGCCAGCAGCCTTGGACTGAATAGCAATCAGCCCCAGCATTTT. It yields the protein CASSLGLNSNQPQHF.

This chain uses TRBV10-3 with TRBJ2-1, with 7 bases lining up with TRBD1. V gave up 6 bases and J gave up 10 bases; unmatched junction bases: 12. The CDR3 is made up of 14 amino acids. Germline V gene lookup returns CDR1 ENHRY and CDR2 SYGVKD. The CDR3 sequence is CAIRNRGLGSEQFF. The CDR3 DNA sequence: TGTGCCATCAGGAACAGGGGTCTCGGCTCCGAGCAGTTCTTC.

The chain couples TRBV28 to TRBJ2-5, with 9 bases matching TRBD1. In germline, CDR1 is MDHEN, CDR2 SYDVKM. The CDR3 contains 16 residues. J gave up 2 bases and V 3 bases, and 7 bases lay outside the gene matches. In DNA, the CDR3 is TGTGCCAGCAGTTTGGGACAGGGAGAGGGGCAAGAGACCCAGTACTTC. It specifies CASSLGQGEGQETQYF.

V is TRBV7-9 and J is TRBJ1-5; the D gene is possibly TRBD1 (6 bases). The CDR3 has 15 residues. The germline V gene encodes CDR1 SEHNR and CDR2 FQNEAQ (reference sequence). The V end lost 1 base, the J end lost 4 bases, and 11 bases lay between the germline ends. CDR3 DNA: TGTGCCAGCAGCTTAGAGCGTCAGGGGAATCAGCCCCAGCATTTT. Residues: CASSLERQGNQPQHF.

The V call is TRBV5-4, the J call TRBJ2-3, with 10 bases fitting TRBD2. The CDR3 spans 16 residues. V lost 2 bases and J lost 5; bases outside the gene matches: 8. CDR1 SGHNT and CDR2 YYREEE come from the germline V gene (reference sequence). The CDR3, as DNA: TGTGCCAGCAGCTTAATACTAGCGGGACTCGGAGATACGCAGTATTTT. The encoded protein is CASSLILAGLGDTQYF.

This clonotype occurred a few times. The chain has TRBV27 and TRBJ2-7; TRBD2 matches 8 bases. The CDR3 loop spans 14 amino acids. The germline V gene has CDR1 MNHEY and CDR2 SMNVEV (reference sequence). J lost 6 bases, V lost 5 bases, and 9 bases had no gene match. The CDR3 DNA sequence: TGTGCCAGCAGTGTTGGGACTAGTCCGGGCGAGCAGTACTTC. Translation gives CASSVGTSPGEQYF.

The chain links TRBV7-2 to TRBJ2-5, with D hard to call. This CDR3 is 12 amino acids long. Between the trimmed V and J ends, which lost 3 bases and 5 bases, there was a span of 7 bases. Germline-derived CDR1 and CDR2 are SGHTA and FQGNSA. Here the CDR3 reads CASSFTRETQYF. CDR3 DNA sequence: TGTGCCAGCAGCTTTACGCGGGAGACCCAGTACTTC.

The chain joins TRBV5-6 to TRBJ2-7, with D possibly matching TRBD2 (6 bases). This CDR3 is built from 16 residues. Germline V gives CDR1 SGHDT, CDR2 YYEEEE. The germline V and J ends were trimmed by 3 bases and 1 base, with 17 bases remaining between them. The CDR3 nucleotides are TGTGCCAGCAGCTACGCGGAGGGGATCCTATCCTACGAGCAGTACTTC. Its translation is CASSYAEGILSYEQYF.

This clonotype was observed a few times. The chain employs TRBV30 and TRBJ2-7, with 7 nucleotides matching TRBD2. The germline gives CDR1 GTSNPN, CDR2 SVGIG (reference sequence). The CDR3 extends over 13 amino acids. The ends lost 4 bases at V and 3 bases at J; junction bases unmatched: 6. CDR3 sequence: CAWNYGGGYEQYF. Here the CDR3 DNA reads TGTGCCTGGAACTATGGGGGGGGCTACGAGCAGTACTTC.

This chain uses TRBV29-1 with TRBJ1-3; 7 bases fit TRBD1. Germline lookup yields CDR1 SQVTM and CDR2 ANQGSEA. J gave up 2 bases and V 0 bases, and 7 bases lay outside the gene matches. This CDR3 comprises 16 residues. The CDR3 sequence: CSVEEGRTGPGNTIYF. DNA for the CDR3: TGCAGCGTTGAAGAAGGCAGGACAGGCCCTGGAAACACCATATATTTT. Variable domain in full (rest from reference TRBV29-1 and TRBJ1-3): SAVISQKPSRDICQRGTSLTIQCQVDSQVTMMFWYRQQPGQSLTLIATANQGSEATYESGFVIDKFPISRPNLTFSTLTVSNMSPEDSSIYLCSVEEGRTGPGNTIYFGEGSWLTVV.

The rearrangement joins TRBV7-6 to TRBJ2-2; TRBD1 matches 8 bases. The ends lost 5 bases at V and 2 bases at J; junction bases unmatched: 16. The germline V gene has CDR1 SGHVS and CDR2 FNYEAQ. This CDR3 contains 19 residues. The CDR3: CASSPWTGRLNFNTGELFF. The CDR3 DNA reads TGTGCCAGCAGCCCATGGACAGGGAGGTTGAATTTTAACACCGGGGAGCTGTTTTTT.

This rearrangement joins TRBV27 to TRBJ1-5, with a possible D match to TRBD1 (6 bases). This CDR3 region has 14 residues. The germline gives CDR1 MNHEY, CDR2 SMNVEV (reference sequence). V shed 6 bases and J shed 5 bases, with 14 bases lying between them. The CDR3 sequence: CASRLGGAHQPQHF. For the CDR3, the DNA is TGTGCCAGCAGGCTGGGGGGGGCCCATCAGCCCCAGCATTTT.

This clonotype was observed a handful of times. V is TRBV6-1 and J is TRBJ1-5; maybe TRBD1 (5 bases). V was shortened by 5 bases and J by 4 bases, with 12 bases between the two germline ends. There are 14 residues in the CDR3. Looked up from germline, CDR1 is MNHNS and CDR2 is SASEGT. CDR3 residues: CASSRDPLNQPQHF. The CDR3, as DNA: TGTGCCAGCAGTCGGGACCCACTAAATCAGCCCCAGCATTTT.

The chain recombines TRBV4-1 with TRBJ2-2; a possible D gene is TRBD2 (5 bases). The CDR3 totals 13 residues. The V gene's germline CDR1 is MGHRA and CDR2 YSYEKL. Trimming took 7 bases from V and 2 from J, leaving 8 bases between them. CDR3 sequence (DNA): TGCGCCAGCAAAGCGGCTAACACCGGGGAGCTGTTTTTT. This translates into CASKAANTGELFF.

The J gene is TRBJ2-1, the V gene TRBV19, with 10 bases matching TRBD1. The CDR3 sequence is 16 residues long. From germline, CDR1 is LNHDA and CDR2 SQIVND (reference sequence). Losses at the gene ends were 0 bases for V and 9 bases for J; bases not matched to a gene: 8. The CDR3 nucleotides read TGTGCCAGTAGTATAGAAGGAGGGACAGGGGCGGTTGAGCAGTTCTTC. This gives the protein CASSIEGGTGAVEQFF.

The J gene is TRBJ2-1, the V gene TRBV24-1; D possibly matches TRBD1 or TRBD2 (6 bases each). Trimming removed 4 bases from V and 6 bases from J, with 12 bases in between. The germline V gene encodes CDR1 KGHDR and CDR2 SFDVKD. This CDR3 is 14 amino acids long. CDR3 region: CATSDPGGSNEQFF. The CDR3, as DNA: TGTGCCACCAGTGACCCCGGGGGCAGCAATGAGCAGTTCTTC.

Notes on this clonotype: One end of the junction is discordant with germline, which a read error may explain. This chain connects TRBV12-3 or TRBV12-4 to TRBJ2-1, with 10 bases identical to TRBD2. The CDR3 has 12 amino acids. CDR3 loop: CASSLLAGEPFF. In DNA, the CDR3 is TGTGCCAGCAGTCTCCTAGCGGGAGAGCCGTTCTTC.

The V call is TRBV9, the J call TRBJ2-3; TRBD2 aligns across 12 bases. Losses at the gene ends were 0 bases for V and 4 bases for J; bases not matched to a gene: 15. CDR1 and CDR2 (germline): SGDLS, YYNGEE. The CDR3 extends over 20 amino acids. The CDR3 sequence is CASSVEGLAGNLWVADTQYF. CDR3 DNA: TGTGCCAGCAGCGTAGAGGGACTAGCGGGTAATCTATGGGTCGCAGATACGCAGTATTTT.

The chain recombines TRBV9 with TRBJ1-2; 7 positions agree with TRBD1. J was trimmed by 0 bases and V by 3 bases; bases with no gene match: 5. Germline loops: CDR1 SGDLS, CDR2 YYNGEE. The CDR3 has 15 amino acids. This CDR3 is CASSGLTGPNYGYTF. In DNA form, the CDR3 reads TGTGCCAGCAGCGGGCTGACAGGGCCTAACTATGGCTACACCTTC.

The chain employs TRBV10-1 and TRBJ1-1; no clear D gene. Germline V gives CDR1 WNHNN, CDR2 SYGVQD (reference sequence). This CDR3 is built from 15 residues. V was clipped by 0 bases and J by 0 bases, with 8 bases between them. CDR3 amino acids: CASSESRLLNTEAFF. The CDR3, as DNA: TGCGCCAGCAGTGAGTCAAGGCTCTTGAACACTGAAGCTTTCTTT.

V usage is TRBV12-3 or TRBV12-4 and J usage is TRBJ2-1; D gene ambiguous. The CDR3 covers 12 residues. V lost 7 bases and J 4 bases, leaving 8 bases between the germline ends. CDR3 in DNA: TGTGCCAGCATGGGATTTTACAATGAGCAGTTCTTC. The encoded protein is CASMGFYNEQFF.